The 25 T cell receptor beta chains reported below all come from one sample, sequenced in a study of cytomegalovirus exposure and HLA in healthy donors. This PCR relied on a set of 60 Vbeta primers and 13 Jbeta primers. Measured with immunoSEQ multiplex PCR; TCRdb has only the in-frame clones, and not every one. The sample lists roughly 120,000 clones; around 80% were seen once. Sequencing was performed on PBMCs. These receptors were taken from a man aged 25-40 years in good health and CMV-seropositive.

The chain links TRBV7-2 to TRBJ2-1, with 7 bases that match TRBD1. Per the germline V gene, CDR1 is SGHTA and CDR2 is FQGNSA. Unmatched junction bases numbered 13, after V lost 3 bases and J lost 8 bases. The CDR3 runs 16 residues. The CDR3 DNA is TGTGCCAGCAGCTTTTTCTTACGGGATAGGGGGCATGAGCAGTTCTTC. Encoded protein: CASSFFLRDRGHEQFF.

J is TRBJ1-2 and V is TRBV6-6, with 7 nucleotides matching TRBD1. This CDR3 region has 12 residues. V shed 5 bases, J shed 6 bases, and the junction held 3 bases outside the gene matches. Germline V gene data show CDR1 as MNHNY and CDR2 as SVGAGI (reference sequence). CDR3 in amino acids: CASSGQVDGYTF. The CDR3 bases are TGTGCCAGCAGTGGACAGGTAGATGGCTACACCTTC.

The rearrangement links TRBV5-5 to TRBJ2-7; possibly TRBD1 for D (6 bases). This CDR3 region has 15 residues. Trimming left V 1 base short and J 2 bases short, with 13 bases between. Germline values: CDR1 SGHKS, CDR2 YYEKEE (reference sequence). CDR3 sequence: CASSLFQGSAYEQYF. The CDR3 bases are TGTGCCAGCAGCTTGTTTCAGGGGTCGGCCTACGAGCAGTACTTC.

DNA for the CDR3: TGTGCCAGCAGTTACCCAGCGGGGGGGCGCACCGGGGAGCTGTTTTTT. Amino acids: CASSYPAGGRTGELFF. The genes are TRBV6-5 and TRBJ2-2; 10 nucleotides line up with TRBD2. V lost 2 bases to trimming and J lost 4 bases; unmatched junction nucleotides: 4. CDR3 length equals 16 residues. CDR1 is MNHEY, CDR2 SVGAGI, per germline.

The chain uses TRBV27 and TRBJ1-1, with TRBD1 identical over 8 bases. The CDR3 loop spans 16 amino acids. Trimming at V came to 5 bases and at J to 1 base, leaving 9 bases not matched to a gene. Germline V gene lookup returns CDR1 MNHEY and CDR2 SMNVEV (reference sequence). The CDR3 region is CASSLDRTGKNTEAFF. As DNA, the CDR3 is TGTGCCAGCAGTCTCGACCGGACAGGGAAGAACACTGAAGCTTTCTTT.

The chain joins TRBV5-8 to TRBJ2-1, with D uncertain. The V and J ends lost 0 bases and 5 bases respectively, with 18 bases between them. In germline, CDR1 is SGHTS, CDR2 YDEGEE. The CDR3 loop spans 17 amino acids. The chain's CDR3 is CASSLGRGSWSNNEQFF. In nucleotides, the CDR3 is TGTGCCAGCAGCTTGGGCCGCGGTAGTTGGTCGAACAATGAGCAGTTCTTC.

This rearrangement joins TRBV5-4 to TRBJ2-2; D is possibly TRBD1 (7 bases). The V gene lost 2 bases and the J gene lost 3 bases, with 14 bases spanning the gap. The CDR3 totals 16 residues. The germline V gene encodes CDR1 SGHNT and CDR2 YYREEE (reference sequence). The CDR3 bases are TGTGCCAGCAGCTTATCAGGGGGGCGATACACCGGGGAGCTGTTTTTT. Protein: CASSLSGGRYTGELFF.

This clone occurred a few times. The chain joins TRBV27 to TRBJ2-7, with 7 bases aligning to TRBD1. CDR3 size: 13 residues. V gave up 6 bases and J gave up 7 bases; unmatched junction bases: 9. The germline V gene encodes CDR1 MNHEY and CDR2 SMNVEV (reference sequence). The CDR3 bases are TGTGCCAGCAGCGACGGGGACAGTCTAGAGCAGTACTTC. Protein sequence: CASSDGDSLEQYF.

This clone occurred a few times. CDR3 in DNA: TGTGCCAGCAGCTTAGCAGGGGCCAATTCACCCCTCCACTTT. This encodes CASSLAGANSPLHF. The chain carries TRBV7-2 and TRBJ1-6; D may be TRBD1 (5 bases). Trimming removed 0 bases at V and 7 bases at J, with 7 bases between. The CDR3 loop spans 14 amino acids. In germline, CDR1 is SGHTA, CDR2 FQGNSA.

The chain couples TRBV18 to TRBJ2-1, with D perhaps TRBD2 (7 bases). Germline V gene sequence: CDR1 KGHSH, CDR2 LQKENI. This CDR3 has 13 residues. Between the trimmed V and J ends, which lost 0 bases and 9 bases, there was a span of 9 bases. For the CDR3, the DNA is TGTGCCAGCTCACCACCGGGGGGGGCTGAGCAGTTCTTC. Amino acids: CASSPPGGAEQFF.

This chain uses TRBV5-6 with TRBJ2-1, with TRBD2 identical over 8 bases. The V and J ends lost 4 bases and 4 bases, in that order; junction bases with no gene match: 4. Germline V gene lookup returns CDR1 SGHDT and CDR2 YYEEEE. This CDR3 has 14 amino acids. CDR3 DNA: TGTGCCAGCAGCCGAAGACTAGCGTACAATGAGCAGTTCTTC. As protein: CASSRRLAYNEQFF.

The V gene is TRBV13, the J gene TRBJ2-1; TRBD1 matches 8 bases. This CDR3 has 15 residues. J lost 9 bases, V lost 3 bases, and 10 bases had no gene match. The germline V gene has CDR1 PRHDT and CDR2 FYEKMQ (reference sequence). Here the CDR3 DNA reads TGTGCCAGCAGCTTGAGGTCGGACAGGGTAGGTGAGCAGTTCTTC. This translates into CASSLRSDRVGEQFF. The whole variable domain, filled in from reference TRBV13 and TRBJ2-1, reads AAGVIQSPRHLIKEKRETATLKCYPIPRHDTVYWYQQGPGQDPQFLISFYEKMQSDKGSIPDRFSAQQFSDYHSELNMSSLELGDSALYFCASSLRSDRVGEQFFGPGTRLTVL.

The chain links TRBV11-2 to TRBJ1-3; TRBD1 might be the D (6 bases). The CDR3 runs 16 residues. V was clipped by 5 bases and J by 2 bases, with 16 bases between them. Germline V gene data show CDR1 as SGHAT and CDR2 as FQNNGV. The CDR3 region is CASSVTQGEAGNTIYF. In nucleotides, the CDR3 is TGTGCCAGCAGCGTAACACAGGGAGAAGCTGGAAACACCATATATTTT.

The chain has TRBV10-2 and TRBJ1-1, with D perhaps matching TRBD1 (5 bases). The CDR3 has 13 amino acids. CDR1 and CDR2 from the germline V gene are WSHSY and SAAADI. V lost 7 bases and J 3 bases, leaving 12 bases between the germline ends. The CDR3 is CASKRGMDTEAFF. The CDR3 DNA sequence: TGCGCCAGCAAGCGGGGGATGGACACTGAAGCTTTCTTT.

The gene calls are TRBV6-5 and TRBJ2-7; perhaps TRBD1 as D (7 bases). From germline, CDR1 is MNHEY and CDR2 SVGAGI. The CDR3 covers 15 residues. V was shortened by 5 bases and J by 5 bases, with 19 bases between the two germline ends. The CDR3 protein is CASSTTTGRFDEQYF. In DNA form, the CDR3 reads TGTGCCAGCAGTACTACGACAGGGAGGTTCGACGAGCAGTACTTC.

The rearrangement links TRBV25-1 to TRBJ1-4, with 7 bases fitting TRBD1. V gave up 4 bases and J gave up 10 bases; unmatched junction bases: 9. The CDR3 covers 14 residues. Germline V gene data show CDR1 as MGHDK and CDR2 as SYGVNS. CDR3 residues: CASSAQDRLGKLFF. Here the CDR3 DNA reads TGTGCCAGCAGTGCCCAGGACAGGTTGGGAAAACTGTTTTTT.

J is TRBJ2-3 and V is TRBV6-5, with D possibly being TRBD2 (6 bases). Germline V gene sequence: CDR1 MNHEY, CDR2 SVGAGI. The CDR3 contains 15 residues. Trimming took off 2 bases at V and 4 bases at J, with 13 bases between the two ends. DNA for the CDR3: TGTGCCAGCAGTTACACCGCGGGGCGGCCAGATACGCAGTATTTT. Its protein is CASSYTAGRPDTQYF.

This sequence joins TRBV11-2 and TRBJ2-7; TRBD2 aligns across 12 bases. The CDR3 contains 15 residues. J gave up 5 bases and V 3 bases, and 5 bases lay outside the gene matches. In germline, CDR1 is SGHAT, CDR2 FQNNGV. The CDR3 DNA sequence: TGTGCCAGCAGCTTGCGGACTAGCGGGGTGGACGAGCAGTACTTC. It is translated as CASSLRTSGVDEQYF.

This clone has a handful of counts. The chain uses TRBV4-1 and TRBJ1-1; 7 nucleotides line up with TRBD1. Looked up from germline, CDR1 is MGHRA and CDR2 is YSYEKL. The trim removed 4 bases at V and 3 bases at J, leaving 14 bases unmatched. The CDR3 loop spans 17 amino acids. In DNA, the CDR3 is TGCGCCAGCAGCCCTAAATCTACAACAGGGGTCGACACTGAAGCTTTCTTT. It specifies CASSPKSTTGVDTEAFF.

The rearrangement joins TRBV5-1 to TRBJ1-4; D is perhaps TRBD1 (6 bases). The CDR3 is made up of 17 amino acids. Trimming stripped 1 base from V and 1 base from J, with 14 bases between. Germline V gives CDR1 SGHRS, CDR2 YFSETQ. Written as DNA, the CDR3 is TGCGCCAGCAGCTTGTCAGGGGTTCTAAAAACTAATGAAAAACTGTTTTTT. This encodes CASSLSGVLKTNEKLFF.

V gene TRBV19 combines with J gene TRBJ1-1; D is undetermined. From germline, CDR1 is LNHDA and CDR2 SQIVND (reference sequence). This CDR3 region has 13 residues. The germline V and J ends were trimmed by 4 bases and 3 bases, with 9 bases remaining between them. CDR3 protein: CASSKRRDTEAFF. The CDR3 coding sequence is TGTGCCAGTAGTAAACGGCGGGACACTGAAGCTTTCTTT.

Worth noting for this clone: One base separates it from a far larger clone, so it is likely a read error. CDR3: CASGLTGGNTEAFF. The CDR3 nucleotides read TGTGCCAGCGGCCTTACAGGGGGCAACACTGAAGCTTTCTTT. The V gene is TRBV7-6, the J gene TRBJ1-1, with 9 positions matching TRBD1. Germline assignment: CDR1 SGHVS and CDR2 FNYEAQ. V trimming: 8 bases; J trimming: 2 bases; junction bases outside the gene matches: 6. CDR3 size: 14 residues. Combining the CDR3 with reference TRBV7-6 and TRBJ1-1 gives the whole variable domain GAGVSQSPRYKVTKRGQDVALRCDPISGHVSLYWYRQALGQGPEFLTYFNYEAQQDKSGLPNDRFSAERPEGSISTLTIQRTEQRDSAMYRCASGLTGGNTEAFFGQGTRLTVV.

The chain combines TRBV2 with TRBJ1-2; tentatively, D is TRBD1 (5 bases). CDR3 length: 15 amino acids. The V end lost 0 bases, the J end lost 4 bases, and 12 bases lay between the germline ends. Germline values: CDR1 SNHLY, CDR2 FYNNEI. CDR3 DNA: TGTGCCAGCAGTGAAGCGCGTCAGGGTTCCTATGGCTACACCTTC. This translates into CASSEARQGSYGYTF.

This clone was recorded a few times. The chain has TRBV5-1 and TRBJ2-2; 9 bases line up with TRBD1. The CDR3 contains 19 residues. The ends lost 4 bases at V and 2 bases at J; junction bases unmatched: 15. Germline V lookup: CDR1 SGHRS, CDR2 YFSETQ. The chain's CDR3 is CASSTSGTGIPLNTGELFF. As DNA, the CDR3 is TGCGCCAGCAGCACATCCGGGACAGGGATTCCTCTCAACACCGGGGAGCTGTTTTTT.

The chain couples TRBV2 to TRBJ1-5, with 7 bases lining up with TRBD1. Germline V gives CDR1 SNHLY, CDR2 FYNNEI. The CDR3 covers 14 residues. The J segment lost 3 bases and the V segment lost 7 bases, leaving 6 bases of the junction unmatched. CDR3 nucleotides: TGTGCCAGCAAGGAGGGGGCTACCAATCAGCCCCAGCATTTT. This encodes CASKEGATNQPQHF.